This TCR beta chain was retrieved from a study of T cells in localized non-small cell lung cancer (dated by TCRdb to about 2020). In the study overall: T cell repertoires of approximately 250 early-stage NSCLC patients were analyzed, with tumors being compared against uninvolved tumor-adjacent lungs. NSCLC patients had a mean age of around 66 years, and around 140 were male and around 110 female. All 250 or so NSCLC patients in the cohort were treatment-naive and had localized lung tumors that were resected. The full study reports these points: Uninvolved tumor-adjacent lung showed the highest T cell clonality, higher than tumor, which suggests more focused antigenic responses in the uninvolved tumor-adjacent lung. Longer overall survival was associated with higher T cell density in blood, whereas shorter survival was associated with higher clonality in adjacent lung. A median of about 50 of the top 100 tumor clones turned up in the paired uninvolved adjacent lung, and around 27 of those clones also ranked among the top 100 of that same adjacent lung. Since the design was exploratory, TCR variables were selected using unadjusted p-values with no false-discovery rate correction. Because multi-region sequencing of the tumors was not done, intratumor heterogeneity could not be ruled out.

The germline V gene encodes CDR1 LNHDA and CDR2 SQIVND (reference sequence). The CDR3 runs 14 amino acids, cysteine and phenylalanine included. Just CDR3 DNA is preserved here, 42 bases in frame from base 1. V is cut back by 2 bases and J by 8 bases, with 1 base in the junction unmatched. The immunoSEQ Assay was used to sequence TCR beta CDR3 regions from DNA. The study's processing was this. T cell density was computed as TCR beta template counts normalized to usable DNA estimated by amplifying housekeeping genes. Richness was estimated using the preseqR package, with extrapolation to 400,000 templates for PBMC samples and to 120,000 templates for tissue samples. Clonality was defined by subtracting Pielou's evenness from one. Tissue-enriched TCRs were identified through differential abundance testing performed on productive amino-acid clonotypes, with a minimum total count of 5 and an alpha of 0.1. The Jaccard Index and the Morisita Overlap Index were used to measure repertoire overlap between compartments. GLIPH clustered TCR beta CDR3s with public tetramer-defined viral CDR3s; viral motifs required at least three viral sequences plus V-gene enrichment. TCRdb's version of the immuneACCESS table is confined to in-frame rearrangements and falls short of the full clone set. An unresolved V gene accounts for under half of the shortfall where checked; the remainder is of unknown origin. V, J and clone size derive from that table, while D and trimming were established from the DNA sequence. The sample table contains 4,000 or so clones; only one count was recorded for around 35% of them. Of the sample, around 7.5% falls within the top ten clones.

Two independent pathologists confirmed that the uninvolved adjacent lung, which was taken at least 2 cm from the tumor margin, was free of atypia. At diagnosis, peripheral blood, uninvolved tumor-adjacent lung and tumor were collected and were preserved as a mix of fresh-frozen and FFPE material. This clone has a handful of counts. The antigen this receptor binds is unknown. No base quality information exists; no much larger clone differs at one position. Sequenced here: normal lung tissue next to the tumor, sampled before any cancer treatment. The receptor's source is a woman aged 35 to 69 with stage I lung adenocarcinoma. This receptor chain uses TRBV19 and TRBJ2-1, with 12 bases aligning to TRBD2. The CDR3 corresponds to CASSIRTSGDEQFF. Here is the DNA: TGTGCCAGTAGTATAAGGACTAGCGGGGATGAGCAGTTCTTC.